This TCR beta chain comes out of a study of cytomegalovirus exposure and HLA in healthy donors. Study-wide points: TCR beta V- and J-gene trimming was later associated with a missense DCLRE1C variant.

PCR amplification relied on 60 Vbeta primers (plus 13 Jbeta primers). Sequencing used immunoSEQ multiplex PCR; TCRdb keeps in-frame clones, though not all of them. The table includes fewer than 200,000 clones, around 84% detected once. The CDR3 covers 15 residues. V shed 6 bases, J shed 3 bases, and the junction held 8 bases outside the gene matches. Germline V gene data show CDR1 as MNHEY and CDR2 as SVGAGI. About this clone: The antigen is not known.

The sample was PBMCs. The chain uses TRBV6-5 and TRBJ2-7; TRBD1 agrees at 10 bases. The clonotype originates from a man aged 35 to 55 in good health and CMV-seropositive. This CDR3 reads CASSQDRGYNYEQYF. As DNA, the CDR3 is TGTGCCAGCAGCCAGGACAGGGGGTATAACTACGAGCAGTACTTC.